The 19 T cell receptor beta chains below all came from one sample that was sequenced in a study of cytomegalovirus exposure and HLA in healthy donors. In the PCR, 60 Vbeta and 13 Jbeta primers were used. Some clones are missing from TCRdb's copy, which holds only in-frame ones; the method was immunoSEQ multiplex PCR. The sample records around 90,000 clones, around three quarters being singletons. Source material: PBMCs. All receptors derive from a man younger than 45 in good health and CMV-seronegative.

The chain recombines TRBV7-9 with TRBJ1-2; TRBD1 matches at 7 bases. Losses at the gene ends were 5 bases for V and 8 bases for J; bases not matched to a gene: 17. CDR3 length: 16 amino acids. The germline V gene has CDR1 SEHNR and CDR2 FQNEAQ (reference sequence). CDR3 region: CASSATRDRELGGYTF. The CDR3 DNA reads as TGTGCCAGCAGCGCTACGCGTGACAGGGAATTGGGGGGCTACACCTTC.

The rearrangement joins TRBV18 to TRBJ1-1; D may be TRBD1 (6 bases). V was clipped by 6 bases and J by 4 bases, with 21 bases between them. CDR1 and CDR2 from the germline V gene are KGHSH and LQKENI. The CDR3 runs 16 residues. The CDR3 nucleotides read TGTGCCAGCTCTCGGGAGGGGGGGCCTTCGGCCACTGAAGCTTTCTTT. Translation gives CASSREGGPSATEAFF.

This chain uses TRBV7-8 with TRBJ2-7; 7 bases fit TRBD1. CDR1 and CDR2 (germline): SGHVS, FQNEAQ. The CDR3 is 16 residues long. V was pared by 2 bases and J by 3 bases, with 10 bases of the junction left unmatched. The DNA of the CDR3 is TGTGCCAGCAGCTTAATAGGGGGCGCTCTCCTCTACGAGCAGTACGTC. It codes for CASSLIGGALLYEQYV.

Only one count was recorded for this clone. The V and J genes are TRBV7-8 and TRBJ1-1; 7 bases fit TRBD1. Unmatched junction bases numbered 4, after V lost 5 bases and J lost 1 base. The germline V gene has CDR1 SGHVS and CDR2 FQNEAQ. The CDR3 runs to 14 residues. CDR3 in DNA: TGTGCCAGCAGCCCAGGGACAGCGAACACTGAAGCTTTCTTT. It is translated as CASSPGTANTEAFF. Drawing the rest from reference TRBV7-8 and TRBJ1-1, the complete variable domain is GAGVSQSPRYKVAKRGQDVALRCDPISGHVSLFWYQQALGQGPEFLTYFQNEAQLDKSGLPSDRFFAERPEGSVSTLKIQRTQQEDSAVYLCASSPGTANTEAFFGQGTRLTVV.

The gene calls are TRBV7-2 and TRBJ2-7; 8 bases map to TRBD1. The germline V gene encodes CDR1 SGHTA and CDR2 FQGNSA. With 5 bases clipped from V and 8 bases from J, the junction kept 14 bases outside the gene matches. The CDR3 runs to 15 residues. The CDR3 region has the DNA TGTGCCAGCAGCCCACAGGGGGGTGACACGAGGAAGCAGTACTTC. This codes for CASSPQGGDTRKQYF.

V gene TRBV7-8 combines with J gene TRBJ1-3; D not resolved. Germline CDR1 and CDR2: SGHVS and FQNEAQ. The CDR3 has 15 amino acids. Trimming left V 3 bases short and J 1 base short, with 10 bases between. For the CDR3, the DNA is TGTGCCAGCAGCTTGCCAGGTTCATCTGGAAACACCATATATTTT. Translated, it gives CASSLPGSSGNTIYF. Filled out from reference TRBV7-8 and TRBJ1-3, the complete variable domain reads GAGVSQSPRYKVAKRGQDVALRCDPISGHVSLFWYQQALGQGPEFLTYFQNEAQLDKSGLPSDRFFAERPEGSVSTLKIQRTQQEDSAVYLCASSLPGSSGNTIYFGEGSWLTVV.

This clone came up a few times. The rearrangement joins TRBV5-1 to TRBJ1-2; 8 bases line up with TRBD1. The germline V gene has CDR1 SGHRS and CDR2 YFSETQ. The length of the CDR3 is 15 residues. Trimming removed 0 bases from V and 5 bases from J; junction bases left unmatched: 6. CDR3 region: CASSLAETGVYGYTF. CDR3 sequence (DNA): TGCGCCAGCAGCTTGGCTGAGACAGGGGTGTATGGCTACACCTTC.

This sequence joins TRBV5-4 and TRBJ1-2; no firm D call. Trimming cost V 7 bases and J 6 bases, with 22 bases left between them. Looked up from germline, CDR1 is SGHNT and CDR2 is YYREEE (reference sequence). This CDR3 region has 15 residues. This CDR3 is CASGPLLEGSNGYTF. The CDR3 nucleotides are TGTGCCAGCGGCCCCCTCCTTGAGGGTTCGAATGGCTACACCTTC.

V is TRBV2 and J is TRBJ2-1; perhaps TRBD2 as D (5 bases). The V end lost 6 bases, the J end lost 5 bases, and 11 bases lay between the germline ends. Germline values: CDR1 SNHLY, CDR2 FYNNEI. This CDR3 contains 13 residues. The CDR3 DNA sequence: TGTGCCAGCAGGGAGGACTTTAACAATGAGCAGTTCTTC. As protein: CASREDFNNEQFF.

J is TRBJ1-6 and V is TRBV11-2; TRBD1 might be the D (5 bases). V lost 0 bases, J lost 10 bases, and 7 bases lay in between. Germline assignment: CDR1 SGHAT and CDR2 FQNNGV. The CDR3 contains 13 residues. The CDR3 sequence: CASSLEEGSPLHF. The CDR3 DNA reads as TGTGCCAGCAGCTTAGAGGAGGGGTCACCCCTCCACTTT.

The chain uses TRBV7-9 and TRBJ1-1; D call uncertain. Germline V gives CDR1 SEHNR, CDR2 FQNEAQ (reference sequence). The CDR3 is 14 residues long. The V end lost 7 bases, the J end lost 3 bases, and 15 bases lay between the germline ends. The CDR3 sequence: CASTTTGGYTEAFF. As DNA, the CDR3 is TGTGCCAGCACCACCACGGGAGGGTACACTGAAGCTTTCTTT.

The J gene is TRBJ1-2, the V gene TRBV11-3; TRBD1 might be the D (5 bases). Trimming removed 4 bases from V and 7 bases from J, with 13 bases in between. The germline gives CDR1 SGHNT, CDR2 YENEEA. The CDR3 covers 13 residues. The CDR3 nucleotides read TGTGCCAGCAGCTCCGACCCCAGGGCTGGCTACACCTTC. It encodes CASSSDPRAGYTF.

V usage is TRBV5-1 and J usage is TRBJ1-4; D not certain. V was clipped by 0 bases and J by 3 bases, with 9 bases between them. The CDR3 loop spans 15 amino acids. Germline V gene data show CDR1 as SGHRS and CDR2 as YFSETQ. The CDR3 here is CASSLERAANEKLFF. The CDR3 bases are TGCGCCAGCAGCTTGGAGCGAGCCGCTAATGAAAAACTGTTTTTT.

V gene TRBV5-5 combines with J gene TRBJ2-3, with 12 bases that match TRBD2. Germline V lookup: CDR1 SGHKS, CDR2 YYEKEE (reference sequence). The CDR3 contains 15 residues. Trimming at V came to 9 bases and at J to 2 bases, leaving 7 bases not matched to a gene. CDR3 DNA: TGTGCCACCCAAAGGACTAGCGGGAACACAGATACGCAGTATTTT. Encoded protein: CATQRTSGNTDTQYF.

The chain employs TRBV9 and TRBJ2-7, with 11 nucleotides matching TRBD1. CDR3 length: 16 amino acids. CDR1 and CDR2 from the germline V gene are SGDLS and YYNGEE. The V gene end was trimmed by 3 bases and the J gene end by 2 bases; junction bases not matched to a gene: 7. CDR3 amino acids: CASSASGTGGTYEQYF. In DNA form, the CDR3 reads TGTGCCAGCAGCGCGAGCGGGACAGGGGGTACCTACGAGCAGTACTTC.

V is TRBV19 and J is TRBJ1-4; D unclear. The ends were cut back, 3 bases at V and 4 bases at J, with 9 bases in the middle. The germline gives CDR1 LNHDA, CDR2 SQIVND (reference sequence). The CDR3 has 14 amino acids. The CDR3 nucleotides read TGTGCCAGTAGTATGAGGCGAGTTAATGAAAAACTGTTTTTT. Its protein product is CASSMRRVNEKLFF.

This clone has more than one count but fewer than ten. The CDR3 protein is CASSQDLVQGARAFF. In DNA form, the CDR3 reads TGCGCCAGCAGCCAAGATCTTGTGCAGGGGGCACGAGCTTTCTTT. V gene TRBV4-3 combines with J gene TRBJ1-1; 8 positions agree with TRBD1. Germline values: CDR1 LGHNA, CDR2 YSLEER. CDR3 size: 15 residues. The V segment lost 0 bases and the J segment 10 bases; nucleotides outside the gene matches: 10.

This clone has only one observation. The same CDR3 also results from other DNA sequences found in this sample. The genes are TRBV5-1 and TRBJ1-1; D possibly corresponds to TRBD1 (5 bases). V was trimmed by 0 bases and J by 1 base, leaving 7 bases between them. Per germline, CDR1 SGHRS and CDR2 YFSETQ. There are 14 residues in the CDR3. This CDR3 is CASSLAQGNTEAFF. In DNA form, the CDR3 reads TGCGCCAGCAGCTTGGCCCAGGGGAACACTGAAGCTTTCTTT.

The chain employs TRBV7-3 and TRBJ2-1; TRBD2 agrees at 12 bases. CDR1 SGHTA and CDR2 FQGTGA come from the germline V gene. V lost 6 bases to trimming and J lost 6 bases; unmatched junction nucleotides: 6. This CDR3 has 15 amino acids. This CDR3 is CASRKLAGGGNEQFF. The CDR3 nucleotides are TGTGCCAGCAGAAAACTAGCGGGAGGTGGCAATGAGCAGTTCTTC.